Listed here are 14 T cell receptor beta chains from one sample, sequenced in a study of graft-versus-host responses after intestinal transplantation. Profiling relied on immunoSEQ multiplex PCR, and the TCRdb table lists in-frame clones only, not all of them. The table has around 96,000 clones, 90% seen once. The sequences come from PBMCs, collected about 450 days after intestinal transplant. The receptor source for this set is a human patient who received an intestinal transplant, so some T cells may come from the graft donor.

The V call is TRBV9, the J call TRBJ1-1, with 7 bases identical to TRBD1. V dropped 2 bases and J dropped 1; count of bases not matched to a gene: 5. The CDR3 is 15 amino acids. Looked up from germline, CDR1 is SGDLS and CDR2 is YYNGEE. CDR3 protein: CASSVTGTANTEAFF. CDR3 DNA sequence: TGTGCCAGCAGCGTTACCGGGACAGCGAACACTGAAGCTTTCTTT.

Only one count was recorded for this clone. V gene TRBV19 combines with J gene TRBJ1-1, with D perhaps TRBD1 (5 bases). The V gene lost 6 bases and the J gene lost 2 bases, with 13 bases spanning the gap. CDR3 size: 14 residues. Germline V lookup: CDR1 LNHDA, CDR2 SQIVND (reference sequence). CDR3 in amino acids: CASRPDSLNTEAFF. The CDR3 nucleotides are TGTGCCAGTAGACCAGACAGCCTCAACACTGAAGCTTTCTTT. Combining the CDR3 with reference TRBV19 and TRBJ1-1 gives the whole variable domain DGGITQSPKYLFRKEGQNVTLSCEQNLNHDAMYWYRQDPGQGLRLIYYSQIVNDFQKGDIAEGYSVSREKKESFPLTVTSAQKNPTAFYLCASRPDSLNTEAFFGQGTRLTVV.

The chain recombines TRBV11-2 with TRBJ1-2; 9 bases agree with TRBD1. This CDR3 spans 15 amino acids. Germline CDR1 and CDR2: SGHAT and FQNNGV. After removal of 5 bases from V and 7 bases from J, the junction contained 11 bases not matched to a gene. The CDR3 DNA sequence: TGTGCCAGCAGCCTAATCCTACAGGGGGCGGGTGGCTACACCTTC. This encodes CASSLILQGAGGYTF.

V usage is TRBV18 and J usage is TRBJ1-2; D is uncertain. CDR3 length: 14 residues. The germline V gene encodes CDR1 KGHSH and CDR2 LQKENI. The V end was cut by 3 bases, the J end by 7 bases, with 15 bases between. Here the CDR3 reads CASSPAGGDSGYTF. The CDR3 DNA follows: TGTGCCAGCTCACCTGCGGGAGGTGATAGTGGCTACACCTTC.

Comment on this clone: Distinct nucleotide sequences in the sample also encode this CDR3. The V and J genes are TRBV7-2 and TRBJ2-3; D not certain. With 0 bases removed from V and 4 bases from J, the gap between germline ends came to 5 bases. The V gene's germline CDR1 is SGHTA and CDR2 FQGNSA. CDR3 size: 13 residues. CDR3 sequence reads: CASSLARADTQYF. The CDR3 DNA sequence: TGTGCCAGCAGCTTAGCGCGAGCAGATACGCAGTATTTT.

In its sample, this clone was seen once. The gene calls are TRBV5-1 and TRBJ1-2, with D perhaps TRBD1 (5 bases). Trimming removed 5 bases at V and 6 bases at J, with 14 bases between. Per the germline V gene, CDR1 is SGHRS and CDR2 is YFSETQ. This CDR3 is built from 13 residues. The CDR3 is CASRVTVTDGYTF. Written as DNA, the CDR3 is TGCGCCAGCAGAGTGACAGTCACGGATGGCTACACCTTC.

V gene TRBV5-1 combines with J gene TRBJ1-2; weak D call: TRBD1 (6 bases). The CDR3 covers 14 residues. Germline lookup yields CDR1 SGHRS and CDR2 YFSETQ. V was cut by 4 bases and J by 3 bases, with 13 bases left in between. CDR3 sequence: CASSHRQAYYGYTF. The CDR3, as DNA: TGCGCCAGCAGCCACAGACAGGCCTACTATGGCTACACCTTC. The full variable domain, completed using reference TRBV5-1 and TRBJ1-2, is KAGVTQTPRYLIKTRGQQVTLSCSPISGHRSVSWYQQTPGQGLQFLFEYFSETQRNKGNFPGRFSGRQFSNSRSEMNVSTLELGDSALYLCASSHRQAYYGYTFGSGTRLTVV.

This chain joins TRBV11-2 and TRBJ2-2, with D perhaps TRBD1 or TRBD2 (5 bases each). The CDR3 length is 15 residues. Trimming took off 5 bases at V and 4 bases at J, with 14 bases between the two ends. Germline V gene sequence: CDR1 SGHAT, CDR2 FQNNGV. The CDR3 spells CASSHGTGRTGELFF. The CDR3 DNA sequence: TGTGCCAGCAGCCACGGGACGGGCCGCACCGGGGAGCTGTTTTTT.

This clone came up once. The chain has TRBV4-2 and TRBJ1-6; tentatively, D is TRBD1 (5 bases). V lost 3 bases and J 1 base, leaving 10 bases between the germline ends. This CDR3 spans 16 amino acids. Germline-derived CDR1 and CDR2 are LGHNA and YNFKEQ. CDR3 sequence reads: CASSQGGDSYNSPLHF. The CDR3 DNA reads as TGTGCCAGCAGCCAGGGGGGGGATTCCTATAATTCACCCCTCCACTTT.

CDR3: CASSLGQGVSTDTQYF. The CDR3 bases are TGTGCCAGCTCACTCGGACAGGGGGTCAGCACAGATACGCAGTATTTT. This chain joins TRBV18 and TRBJ2-3, with 10 bases that match TRBD1. This CDR3 is 16 amino acids long. From germline, CDR1 is KGHSH and CDR2 LQKENI. V lost 4 bases, J lost 0 bases, and 4 bases stayed unmatched.

The CDR3 loop is CASSPGTGGFDEQYF. The CDR3 DNA reads as TGTGCCAGCTCACCCGGGACAGGGGGCTTCGACGAGCAGTACTTC. This chain connects TRBV18 to TRBJ2-7, with 12 positions matching TRBD1. The CDR3 runs 15 residues. Per the germline V gene, CDR1 is KGHSH and CDR2 is LQKENI. The V and J ends lost 3 bases and 5 bases, in that order; junction bases with no gene match: 5.

Points on this clone: A read error may produce the germline difference seen at one junction end. The rearrangement uses TRBV5-6 and TRBJ1-1; D gene uncertain. Germline loops: CDR1 SGHDT, CDR2 YYEEEE. CDR3 length: 15 residues. DNA for the CDR3: TGTGCCAGCAGCTTGGTAGGCAGCATGAACACTGAAGCTCTCTTT. It yields the protein CASSLVGSMNTEALF.

The chain uses TRBV11-2 and TRBJ1-2; D not resolved. Trimming took off 2 bases at V and 4 bases at J, with 11 bases between the two ends. This CDR3 region has 14 residues. Germline CDR1 reads SGHAT; CDR2 reads FQNNGV. This chain's CDR3 is CASSLSRLGYGYTF. The CDR3 bases are TGTGCCAGCAGCTTATCTAGGCTCGGCTATGGCTACACCTTC.

V usage is TRBV7-3 and J usage is TRBJ2-5; D is perhaps TRBD2 (6 bases). The ends were cut back, 2 bases at V and 1 base at J, with 11 bases in the middle. This CDR3 comprises 15 residues. The germline V gene has CDR1 SGHTA and CDR2 FQGTGA. The DNA of the CDR3 is TGTGCCAGCAGCTTAGGTGCGGGGAGCCAAGAGACCCAGTACTTC. Encoded protein: CASSLGAGSQETQYF.